This T cell receptor (beta chain) was obtained from a study of control samples from healthy donors and cancer patients (dated by TCRdb to about 2020). Preparation of the library involved the immunoSEQ multiplex PCR assay. TCRdb re-hosts the immuneACCESS table, in-frame sequences only. Its copies lack some clones; in the studies checked, an unresolved V gene accounts for under half of them, and the cause for the rest is not known. Counted in this sample were fewer than 300,000 clones; roughly 87% of them appeared once. 13% of the sample goes to the ten largest clones. As encoded in the germline V gene, CDR1 is SGHVS while CDR2 is FQNEAQ. The CDR3 has 18 amino acids, counting the end cysteine and phenylalanine. The CDR3 DNA has 54 bases and is translated from base 1. V and J lose 0 bases and 0 bases, and a span of 15 bases separates them. On this clone: This clone's antigen is unknown. Base-call qualities are not available, and no considerably larger clone is one nucleotide away.

The V and J segments used are TRBV7-8 and TRBJ1-3, with the D segment identity uncertain. Sequencing used PBMCs. This TCR was recovered from a woman in her fifties or sixties with lung cancer. At the DNA level, the sequence is TGTGCCAGCAGCTTAGCTTCACAAAGACTAAGCTCTGGAAACACCATATATTTT. This translates into CASSLASQRLSSGNTIYF.